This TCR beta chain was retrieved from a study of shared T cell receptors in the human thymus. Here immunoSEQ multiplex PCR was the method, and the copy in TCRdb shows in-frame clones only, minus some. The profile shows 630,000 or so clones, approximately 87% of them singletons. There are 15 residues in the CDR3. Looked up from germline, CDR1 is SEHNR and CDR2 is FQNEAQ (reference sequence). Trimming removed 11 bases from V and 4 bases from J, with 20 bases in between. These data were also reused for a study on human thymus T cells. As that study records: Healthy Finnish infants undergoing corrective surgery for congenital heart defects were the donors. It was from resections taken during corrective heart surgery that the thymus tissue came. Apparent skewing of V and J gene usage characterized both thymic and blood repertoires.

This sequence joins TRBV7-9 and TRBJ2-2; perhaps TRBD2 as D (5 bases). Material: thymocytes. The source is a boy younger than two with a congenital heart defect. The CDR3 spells CAPTPLGVVTGELFF. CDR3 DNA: TGTGCCCCCACCCCCCTGGGAGTGGTCACCGGGGAGCTGTTTTTT.